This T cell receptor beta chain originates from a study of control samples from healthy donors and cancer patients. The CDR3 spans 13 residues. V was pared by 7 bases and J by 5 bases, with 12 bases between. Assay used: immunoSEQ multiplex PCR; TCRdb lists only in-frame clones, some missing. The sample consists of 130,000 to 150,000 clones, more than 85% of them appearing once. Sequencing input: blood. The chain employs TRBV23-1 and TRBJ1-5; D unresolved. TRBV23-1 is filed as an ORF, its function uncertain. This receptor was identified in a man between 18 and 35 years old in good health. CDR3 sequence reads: CASKAGRDQPQHF. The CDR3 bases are TGCGCCAGCAAGGCCGGTCGCGATCAGCCCCAGCATTTT.